These T cell receptor beta chains were read from a single sample in a study of cytomegalovirus exposure and HLA in healthy donors. Using immunoSEQ multiplex PCR, the repertoire was profiled, and TCRdb retains in-frame clones only, with some absent. The data hold 80,000 to 100,000 clones, with more than 75% observed a single time. The sequenced material came from PBMCs. The receptor source for this set is a human donor in good health. The CDR3 runs from the conserved cysteine through the conserved F or W. Fields, in order: J gene, D gene, clone size, V gene, CDR3 DNA, CDR3 protein. The D gene is left open where the match is weak. Some rows mark clone size as missing; the rest say once, few, many or name a class of expanded clone.

J: TRBJ2-5; D: TRBD1; size: NA; V: TRBV4-1; DNA: TGCGCCAGCAGCCAAGGGGGTCTTTCGGTCGCAGGGGGTAGAGAGACCCAGTACTTC; CDR3: CASSQGGLSVAGGRETQYF
J: TRBJ2-1; D: NA; size: NA; V: TRBV7-2; DNA: TGTGCCAGCAGCTTGTCCGGGACACCCGGATACAATGAGCAGTTCTTC; CDR3: CASSLSGTPGYNEQFF
J: TRBJ2-5; D: TRBD2; size: NA; V: TRBV19; DNA: TGTGCCAGTAGTCTTAGCGGGCGGACGATTTCAGAGACCCAGTACTTC; CDR3: CASSLSGRTISETQYF
J: TRBJ2-3; D: NA; size: NA; V: TRBV29-1; DNA: TGCAGCGCCCTACTAGCAGCAGATACGCGGTATTTT; CDR3: CSALLAADTRYF
J: TRBJ2-3; D: TRBD1; size: NA; V: TRBV28; DNA: TGTGCCAGCAGTTTGGACAGGGGGCCAAGAAATACGCAGTATTTT; CDR3: CASSLDRGPRNTQYF
J: TRBJ2-7; D: TRBD2; size: NA; V: TRBV6-4; DNA: TGTGCCAGCAGTGACACTCTAGCGGGGGGGTTCACCCACGAGCAGTACTTC; CDR3: CASSDTLAGGFTHEQYF
J: TRBJ2-3; D: TRBD1; size: NA; V: TRBV18; DNA: TGTGCCAGCTCCCTCGACAGGGCCCGAACAGATACGCAGTATTTT; CDR3: CASSLDRARTDTQYF
J: TRBJ1-4; D: NA; size: once; V: TRBV28; DNA: TGTGCCAGCAGTTTTTTAAGAGGGTCCGGTAGGACTAATGAAAAACTGTTTTTT; CDR3: CASSFLRGSGRTNEKLFF
J: TRBJ1-1; D: NA; size: once; V: TRBV18; DNA: TGTGCCAGCTCCAAGCGTTTGACGGATGAAGCTTTCTTT; CDR3: CASSKRLTDEAFF
J: TRBJ2-7; D: NA; size: NA; V: TRBV5-6; DNA: TGTGCCAGCAGCTTCTCGTTAGTCTACGAGCAGTACTTC; CDR3: CASSFSLVYEQYF
J: TRBJ1-5; D: TRBD1; size: once; V: TRBV5-1; DNA: TGCGCCAGCAGCTTGGCCCCTTCGACAGGGGGCAGCAATCAGCCCCAGCATTTT; CDR3: CASSLAPSTGGSNQPQHF
J: TRBJ2-3; D: TRBD2; size: NA; V: TRBV7-3; DNA: TGTGCCAGCAGCTTAATGGGCGGGGGGACAGATACGCAGTATTTT; CDR3: CASSLMGGGTDTQYF
J: TRBJ2-7; D: TRBD1; size: NA; V: TRBV7-2; DNA: TGTGCCAGCAGCTTACCGGGACAGAACTACGAGCAGTACTTC; CDR3: CASSLPGQNYEQYF
J: TRBJ2-7; D: NA; size: NA; V: TRBV29-1; DNA: TGCAGCGTTGAAGATCAGGGGGTAGCGGGAACCTACGAGCAGTACTTC; CDR3: CSVEDQGVAGTYEQYF
J: TRBJ1-2; D: TRBD1; size: once; V: TRBV9; DNA: TGTGCCAGCAGCGACGGGACAGGGGCTCGTGGCTACACCTTC; CDR3: CASSDGTGARGYTF
J: TRBJ2-1; D: NA; size: NA; V: TRBV9; DNA: TGTGCCAGCAGGGGGGGTGTCCAGGGAGGTTCCTACAATGAGCAGTTCTTC; CDR3: CASRGGVQGGSYNEQFF
J: TRBJ2-7; D: TRBD1; size: NA; V: TRBV29-1; DNA: TGCAGCGTTGCAAGGACAGGCGCCCACTACGAGCAGTACTTC; CDR3: CSVARTGAHYEQYF
J: TRBJ2-1; D: NA; size: NA; V: TRBV5-1; DNA: TGCGCCAGCAGCGTGGGGGCAGGGGAAGGCGAGCAGTTCTTC; CDR3: CASSVGAGEGEQFF
J: TRBJ2-5; D: TRBD2; size: NA; V: TRBV6-5; DNA: TGTGCCACCCATGATTTGCGGGGGGTCCAAGAGACCCAGTACTTC; CDR3: CATHDLRGVQETQYF
J: TRBJ2-6; D: NA; size: NA; V: TRBV7-9; DNA: TGTGCCAGCAGCTTATCGGAGAGCGGGGCCAACGTCCTGACTTTC; CDR3: CASSLSESGANVLTF
J: TRBJ1-5; D: TRBD1; size: NA; V: TRBV5-8; DNA: TGTGCCAGCAGCACCGGGACAGGGGGGCTGCAGCCCCAGCATTTT; CDR3: CASSTGTGGLQPQHF
J: TRBJ2-1; D: TRBD2; size: NA; V: TRBV28; DNA: TGTGCCAGCCCCCCTCGGTCTGGACTAGCCTACAATGAGCAGTTCTTC; CDR3: CASPPRSGLAYNEQFF